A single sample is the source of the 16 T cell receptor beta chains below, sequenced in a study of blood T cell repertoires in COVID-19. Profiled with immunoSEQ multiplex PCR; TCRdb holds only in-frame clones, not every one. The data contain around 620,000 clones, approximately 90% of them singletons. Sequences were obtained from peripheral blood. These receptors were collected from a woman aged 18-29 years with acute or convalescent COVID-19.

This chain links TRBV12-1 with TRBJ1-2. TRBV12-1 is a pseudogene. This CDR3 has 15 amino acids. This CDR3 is CASSPGTPGDYGYTF. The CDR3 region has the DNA TGTGCCAGCAGCCCCGGGACCCCGGGGGACTATGGCTACACCTTC.

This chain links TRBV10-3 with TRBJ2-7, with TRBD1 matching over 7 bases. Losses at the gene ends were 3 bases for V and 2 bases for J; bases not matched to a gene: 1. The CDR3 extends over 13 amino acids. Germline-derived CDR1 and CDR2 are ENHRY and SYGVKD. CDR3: CAISDGQAYEQYF. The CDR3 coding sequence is TGTGCCATCAGTGACGGACAGGCCTACGAGCAGTACTTC.

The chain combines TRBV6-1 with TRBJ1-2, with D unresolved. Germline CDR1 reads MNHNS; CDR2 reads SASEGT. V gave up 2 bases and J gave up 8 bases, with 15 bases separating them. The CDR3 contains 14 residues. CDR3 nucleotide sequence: TGTGCCAGCAGTGAATACCGGGGTTTGAGCGGCTACACCTTC. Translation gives CASSEYRGLSGYTF.

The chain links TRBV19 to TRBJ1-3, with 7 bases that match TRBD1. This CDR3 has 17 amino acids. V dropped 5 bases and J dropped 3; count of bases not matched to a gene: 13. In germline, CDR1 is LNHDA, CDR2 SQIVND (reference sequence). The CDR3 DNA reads TGTGCCAGTAGTGCAACCGGGACAGTCAATGTTGGAAACACCATATATTTT. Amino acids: CASSATGTVNVGNTIYF.

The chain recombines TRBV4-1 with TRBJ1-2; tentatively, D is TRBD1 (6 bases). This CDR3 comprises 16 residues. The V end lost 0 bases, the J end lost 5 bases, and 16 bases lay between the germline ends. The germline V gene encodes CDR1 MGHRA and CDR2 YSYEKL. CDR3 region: CASSQEGGALSYGYTF. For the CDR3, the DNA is TGCGCCAGCAGCCAAGAAGGGGGGGCCCTAAGTTATGGCTACACCTTC.

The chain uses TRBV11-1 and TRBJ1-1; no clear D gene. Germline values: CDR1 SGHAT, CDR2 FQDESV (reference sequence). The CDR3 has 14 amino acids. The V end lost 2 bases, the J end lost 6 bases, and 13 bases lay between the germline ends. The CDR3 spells CASSLWRDAPEAFF. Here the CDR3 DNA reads TGTGCCAGCAGCTTATGGAGGGATGCTCCTGAAGCTTTCTTT.

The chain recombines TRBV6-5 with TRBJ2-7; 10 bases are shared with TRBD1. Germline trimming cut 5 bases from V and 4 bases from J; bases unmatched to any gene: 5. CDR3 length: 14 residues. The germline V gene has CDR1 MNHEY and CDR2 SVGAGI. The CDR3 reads CASSLTGGMYEQYF. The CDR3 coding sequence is TGTGCCAGCAGTCTGACAGGGGGCATGTACGAGCAGTACTTC.

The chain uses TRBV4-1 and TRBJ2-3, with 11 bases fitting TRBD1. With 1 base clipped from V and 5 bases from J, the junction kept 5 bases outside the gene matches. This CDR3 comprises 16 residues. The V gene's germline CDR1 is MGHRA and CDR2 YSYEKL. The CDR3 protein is CASSQGTGGAGDTQYF. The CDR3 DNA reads TGCGCCAGCAGCCAAGGGACAGGGGGCGCGGGAGATACGCAGTATTTT.

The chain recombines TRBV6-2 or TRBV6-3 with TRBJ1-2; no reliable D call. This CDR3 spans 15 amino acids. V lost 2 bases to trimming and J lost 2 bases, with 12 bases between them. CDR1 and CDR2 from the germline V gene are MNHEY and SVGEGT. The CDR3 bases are TGTGCCAGCAGTTACGGGGAGACCGCCAACTATGGCTACACCTTC. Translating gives CASSYGETANYGYTF.

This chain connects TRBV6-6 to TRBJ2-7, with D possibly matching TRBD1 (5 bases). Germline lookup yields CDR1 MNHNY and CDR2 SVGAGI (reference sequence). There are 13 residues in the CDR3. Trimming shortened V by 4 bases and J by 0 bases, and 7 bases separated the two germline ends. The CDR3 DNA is TGTGCCAGCAGTTGGGGCGACTCCTACGAGCAGTACTTC. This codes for CASSWGDSYEQYF.

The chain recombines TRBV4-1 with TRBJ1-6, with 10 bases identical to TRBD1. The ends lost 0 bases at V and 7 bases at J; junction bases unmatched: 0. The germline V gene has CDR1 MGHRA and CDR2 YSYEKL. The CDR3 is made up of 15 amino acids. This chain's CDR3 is CASSQEGQGNSPLHF. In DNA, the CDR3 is TGCGCCAGCAGCCAAGAGGGACAGGGGAATTCACCCCTCCACTTT.

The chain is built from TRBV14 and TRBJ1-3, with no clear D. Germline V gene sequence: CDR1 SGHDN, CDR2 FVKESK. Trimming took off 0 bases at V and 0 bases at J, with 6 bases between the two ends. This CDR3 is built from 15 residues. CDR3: CASSQDSSSGNTIYF. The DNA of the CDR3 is TGTGCCAGCAGCCAAGATAGTAGCTCTGGAAACACCATATATTTT.

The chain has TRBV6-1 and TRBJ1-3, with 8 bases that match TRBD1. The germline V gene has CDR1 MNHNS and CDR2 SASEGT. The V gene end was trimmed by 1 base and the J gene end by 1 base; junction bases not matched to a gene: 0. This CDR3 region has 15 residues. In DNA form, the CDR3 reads TGTGCCAGCAGTGAAGACAGGGGGTCTGGAAACACCATATATTTT. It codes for CASSEDRGSGNTIYF.

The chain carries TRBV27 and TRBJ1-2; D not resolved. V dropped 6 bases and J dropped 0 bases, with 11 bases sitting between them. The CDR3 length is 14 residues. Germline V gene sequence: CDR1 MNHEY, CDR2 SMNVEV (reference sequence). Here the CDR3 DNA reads TGTGCCAGCAGCCCTCTCGGGACTAACTATGGCTACACCTTC. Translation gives CASSPLGTNYGYTF.

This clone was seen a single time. Here the CDR3 DNA reads TGCGCCAGCAGCGTAGGGACAGGGGCCGGCGAGCAGTACTTC. Encoded protein: CASSVGTGAGEQYF. V and J are TRBV4-1 and TRBJ2-7; 10 nucleotides agree with TRBD1. V lost 5 bases, J lost 6 bases, and 7 bases stayed unmatched. Germline CDR1 reads MGHRA; CDR2 reads YSYEKL. This CDR3 has 14 residues.

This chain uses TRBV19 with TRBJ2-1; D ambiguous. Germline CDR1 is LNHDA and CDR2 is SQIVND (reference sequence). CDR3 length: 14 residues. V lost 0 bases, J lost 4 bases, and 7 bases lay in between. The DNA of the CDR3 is TGTGCCAGTAGTATAGATCCCTTGTACAATGAGCAGTTCTTC. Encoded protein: CASSIDPLYNEQFF.